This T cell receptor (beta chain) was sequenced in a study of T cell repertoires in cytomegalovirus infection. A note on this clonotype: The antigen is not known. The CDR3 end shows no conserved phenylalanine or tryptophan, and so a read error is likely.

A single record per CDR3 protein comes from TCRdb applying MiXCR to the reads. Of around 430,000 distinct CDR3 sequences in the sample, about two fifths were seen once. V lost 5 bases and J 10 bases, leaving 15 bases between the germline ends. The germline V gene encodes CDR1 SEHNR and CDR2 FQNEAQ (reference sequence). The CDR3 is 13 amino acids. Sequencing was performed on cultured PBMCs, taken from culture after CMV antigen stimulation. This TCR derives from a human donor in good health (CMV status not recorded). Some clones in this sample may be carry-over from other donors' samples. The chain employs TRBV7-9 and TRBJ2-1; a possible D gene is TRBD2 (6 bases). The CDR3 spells CASSPGTSSEQFS. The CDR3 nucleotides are TGTGCCAGCAGCCCCGGGACTTCCTCGGAGCAGTTCTCC.